There are a few counts of the clone carrying this T cell receptor beta chain. Antigen: not known. The data belong to a study of regulatory T cells in long-lasting Graves disease. Time point reported: persistent/refractory GD, antithyroid drugs over 5 years with positive TRAb. RNA extracted from PBMCs served as the sequencing template. The patient group derived from an endocrinology department in Xi'an, China. EDTA tubes received approximately 9.8 milliliters of drawn peripheral blood. Study results and caveats: Persistent cases of Graves' showed reduced TCR diversity relative to newly diagnosed patients. With 2,500 to 3,000 shared public clonotypes, persistent patients exceeded new patients, who shared over 950.

The CDR3 runs 13 residues. V shed 1 base and J shed 9 bases, with 12 bases lying between them. Combining iRepertoire HTBI primers with Arm-PCR of CDR3 regions, the authors built TCR beta libraries. TCRdb re-called the multiplex PCR reads through MiXCR, storing one row per CDR3 protein. The table has roughly 400,000 distinct CDR3 sequences, 20% seen once. The rearrangement joins TRBV12-3 or TRBV12-4 to TRBJ2-5; tentative D call: TRBD1 (7 bases). This specimen consisted of peripheral blood mononuclear cells (PBMCs), obtained when the disease was refractory, from a patient treated with antithyroid drugs. The source of this sequence is a female donor with Graves disease. CDR3: CASSLDQGEAQYF. CDR3 in DNA: TGTGCCAGCAGTTTAGATCAGGGGGAGGCCCAGTACTTC.